These 20 T cell receptor beta chains came from one sample sequenced in a study of blood T cell repertoires in COVID-19. Method: immunoSEQ multiplex PCR; TCRdb's copy keeps in-frame clones and lacks some. The table shows approximately 280,000 clones, with approximately 90% occurring only once. The sample comprised peripheral blood. All receptors derive from a man aged 35 to 55 with acute or convalescent COVID-19.

The rearrangement uses TRBV30 and TRBJ1-5; D is unclear. The germline V gene has CDR1 GTSNPN and CDR2 SVGIG (reference sequence). V was trimmed by 1 base and J by 6 bases, leaving 10 bases between them. CDR3 size: 13 residues. CDR3 loop: CAWSEWAGQPQHF. In DNA form, the CDR3 reads TGTGCCTGGAGTGAATGGGCCGGTCAGCCCCAGCATTTT.

A single count supports this clone. The chain links TRBV5-1 to TRBJ2-7, with D tentatively TRBD1 (6 bases). The CDR3 contains 14 residues. Germline V gives CDR1 SGHRS, CDR2 YFSETQ. V shed 3 bases and J shed 4 bases, with 14 bases lying between them. The CDR3 region is CASSSSQGGYEQYF. The DNA of the CDR3 is TGCGCCAGCAGCTCGTCACAGGGTGGGTACGAGCAGTACTTC.

Remarks on this clone: The conserved final phenylalanine or tryptophan is absent from the CDR3, which likely points to a read error. The limits of the CDR3 on the DNA are not certain, so only TCRdb's listed CDR3 is given. The chain has TRBV6-5 and TRBJ1-6. Including both end residues, the CDR3 is 11 amino acids long. Per germline, CDR1 MNHEY and CDR2 SVGAGI. Here the CDR3 reads CASSHLGSTIL.

The V and J genes are TRBV11-2 and TRBJ2-5, with 11 positions matching TRBD1. Trimming cost V 4 bases and J 5 bases; bases outside gene matches: 9. This CDR3 has 16 residues. Germline V gene sequence: CDR1 SGHAT, CDR2 FQNNGV. CDR3 sequence reads: CASSWGQGVHSETQYF. DNA of the CDR3: TGTGCCAGCAGCTGGGGACAGGGGGTTCACTCCGAGACCCAGTACTTC.

V usage is TRBV3-1 (or the pseudogene TRBV3-2) and J usage is TRBJ1-6; TRBD1 aligns across 7 bases. CDR3 length: 15 amino acids. J was trimmed by 8 bases and V by 4 bases; bases with no gene match: 8. Germline V gives CDR1 LGHDT, CDR2 YNNKEL (reference sequence). The CDR3 loop reads CASSPETGSYSPLHF. CDR3 nucleotide sequence: TGTGCCAGCAGCCCAGAGACAGGGAGTTATTCACCCCTCCACTTT.

This sequence joins TRBV10-1 and TRBJ1-2; possible D gene TRBD1, 5 bases. The CDR3 length is 14 residues. Germline CDR1 reads WNHNN; CDR2 reads SYGVQD (reference sequence). The V end was cut by 3 bases, the J end by 7 bases, with 15 bases between. The CDR3 reads CASSDPSRGRGYTF. CDR3 DNA sequence: TGCGCCAGCAGTGATCCATCGCGGGGACGTGGCTACACCTTC.

In its sample, this clone was seen many times. The chain recombines TRBV12-5 with TRBJ2-7; TRBD1 aligns across 7 bases. The V gene end was trimmed by 5 bases and the J gene end by 6 bases; junction bases not matched to a gene: 4. The CDR3 runs 12 residues. CDR1 is LGHNT, CDR2 FRNRAP, per germline. The CDR3 coding sequence is TGTGCTAGTGGTCCGACAGGGTTCGAGCAGTACTTC. This sequence encodes CASGPTGFEQYF.

This sequence joins TRBV2 and TRBJ1-5, with D perhaps matching TRBD1 (6 bases). The CDR3 extends over 14 amino acids. V was cut by 10 bases and J by 3 bases, with 16 bases left in between. Per the germline V gene, CDR1 is SNHLY and CDR2 is FYNNEI. CDR3 sequence (DNA): TGTGCCACGGCGATGGACAGAAACAATCAGCCCCAGCATTTT. Its translation: CATAMDRNNQPQHF.

The rearrangement links TRBV30 to TRBJ2-2; D not certain. Trimming took off 0 bases at V and 3 bases at J, with 8 bases between the two ends. From germline, CDR1 is GTSNPN and CDR2 SVGIG (reference sequence). The CDR3 contains 14 residues. CDR3 residues: CAWSVLRDTGELFF. The DNA of the CDR3 is TGTGCCTGGAGTGTACTACGGGACACCGGGGAGCTGTTTTTT.

This clone came up once. This sequence joins TRBV24-1 and TRBJ1-2; D is possibly TRBD1 (5 bases). The CDR3 contains 12 residues. Germline CDR1 and CDR2: KGHDR and SFDVKD. Between the trimmed V and J ends, which lost 7 bases and 6 bases, there was a span of 11 bases. CDR3 protein: CATSQGMDGYTF. The CDR3 nucleotides are TGTGCCACCAGCCAGGGAATGGATGGCTACACCTTC.

The chain combines TRBV7-8 with TRBJ2-3; a possible D gene is TRBD2 (5 bases). The CDR3 is 17 residues long. V shed 5 bases and J shed 2 bases, with 20 bases lying between them. The germline V gene encodes CDR1 SGHVS and CDR2 FQNEAQ. In DNA, the CDR3 is TGTGCCAGCAGCGCCCGGGAAGGTAGGCTCGCCACAGATACGCAGTATTTT. Residues: CASSAREGRLATDTQYF.

This clone turned up a few times. V gene TRBV6-2 or TRBV6-3 combines with J gene TRBJ2-2, with TRBD2 identical over 12 bases. With V trimmed by 6 bases and J by 6 bases, 5 bases remained unmatched. The germline CDR1 and CDR2 sequences are MNHEY and SVGEGT. There are 15 residues in the CDR3. This CDR3 is CASRPSGGAPGELFF. In DNA, the CDR3 is TGTGCCAGCAGACCTAGCGGGGGGGCCCCCGGGGAGCTGTTTTTT.

This chain connects TRBV25-1 to TRBJ2-7; D not certain. The CDR3 totals 13 residues. V was shortened by 1 base and J by 7 bases, with 11 bases between the two germline ends. From germline, CDR1 is MGHDK and CDR2 SYGVNS. The CDR3 nucleotides read TGTGCCAGCAGTGAATTTGGTTCTACGGAGCAGTACTTC. It translates to CASSEFGSTEQYF.

This clone was picked up one time. V usage is TRBV5-1 and J usage is TRBJ2-3, with D tentatively TRBD2 (5 bases). Trimming shortened V by 4 bases and J by 2 bases, and 20 bases separated the two germline ends. Germline CDR1 reads SGHRS; CDR2 reads YFSETQ. The CDR3 runs 17 residues. CDR3 nucleotides: TGCGCCAGCAGCCCCCTATCTGGGGAGAGATTCACAGATACGCAGTATTTT. It is translated as CASSPLSGERFTDTQYF.

The gene calls are TRBV14 and TRBJ1-2, with a weak D call TRBD1 (5 bases). The germline V gene has CDR1 SGHDN and CDR2 FVKESK. The V end was cut by 4 bases, the J end by 4 bases, with 13 bases between. The CDR3 has 14 amino acids. The CDR3 here is CASSLGGDRYGYTF. DNA of the CDR3: TGTGCCAGCAGCCTCGGGGGGGACCGCTATGGCTACACCTTC.

This clone was seen a handful of times. The chain has TRBV7-2 and TRBJ2-4; D is unclear. Germline V gene sequence: CDR1 SGHTA, CDR2 FQGNSA. The CDR3 has 14 amino acids. V lost 1 base, J lost 10 bases, and 14 bases lay in between. CDR3 nucleotide sequence: TGTGCCAGCAGCTTAGACACAGCCGGAAGGATTCAGTACTTC. It translates to CASSLDTAGRIQYF.

The CDR3 bases are TGTGCCAGCAGTTCGACAGTTAACTATGGCTACACCTTC. Amino acids: CASSSTVNYGYTF. This chain connects TRBV5-5 to TRBJ1-2; perhaps TRBD1 as D (5 bases). The CDR3 spans 13 residues. Germline V CDR1 and CDR2: SGHKS, YYEKEE (reference sequence). V was clipped by 5 bases and J by 1 base, with 9 bases between them. Drawing the rest from reference TRBV5-5 and TRBJ1-2, the complete variable domain is DAGVTQSPTHLIKTRGQQVTLRCSPISGHKSVSWYQQVLGQGPQFIFQYYEKEERGRGNFPDRFSARQFPNYSSELNVNALLLGDSALYLCASSSTVNYGYTFGSGTRLTVV.

The chain couples TRBV7-9 to TRBJ1-4; D remains ambiguous. CDR3 length equals 15 residues. V lost 10 bases and J lost 1, with 16 bases in between. Germline lookup yields CDR1 SEHNR and CDR2 FQNEAQ (reference sequence). This chain's CDR3 is CATSPYGGTNEKLFF. CDR3 bases: TGTGCCACCTCCCCTTACGGAGGAACTAATGAAAAACTGTTTTTT.

This rearrangement joins TRBV25-1 to TRBJ1-6; 7 positions agree with TRBD1. The CDR3 runs to 14 residues. The V gene's germline CDR1 is MGHDK and CDR2 SYGVNS. The trim removed 8 bases at V and 8 bases at J, leaving 9 bases unmatched. The CDR3 sequence: CASANRGIDSPLHF. The CDR3 coding sequence is TGTGCCAGCGCAAACAGGGGAATTGATTCACCCCTCCACTTT.

This clone was found once. This chain uses TRBV6-1 with TRBJ1-1, with 8 bases identical to TRBD1. The ends lost 5 bases at V and 11 bases at J; junction bases unmatched: 13. There are 14 residues in the CDR3. Germline CDR1 and CDR2: MNHNS and SASEGT. The CDR3 DNA follows: TGTGCCAGCAGTTCGACGGGACGGAGGGACAGGGCTTTCTTT. This encodes CASSSTGRRDRAFF.